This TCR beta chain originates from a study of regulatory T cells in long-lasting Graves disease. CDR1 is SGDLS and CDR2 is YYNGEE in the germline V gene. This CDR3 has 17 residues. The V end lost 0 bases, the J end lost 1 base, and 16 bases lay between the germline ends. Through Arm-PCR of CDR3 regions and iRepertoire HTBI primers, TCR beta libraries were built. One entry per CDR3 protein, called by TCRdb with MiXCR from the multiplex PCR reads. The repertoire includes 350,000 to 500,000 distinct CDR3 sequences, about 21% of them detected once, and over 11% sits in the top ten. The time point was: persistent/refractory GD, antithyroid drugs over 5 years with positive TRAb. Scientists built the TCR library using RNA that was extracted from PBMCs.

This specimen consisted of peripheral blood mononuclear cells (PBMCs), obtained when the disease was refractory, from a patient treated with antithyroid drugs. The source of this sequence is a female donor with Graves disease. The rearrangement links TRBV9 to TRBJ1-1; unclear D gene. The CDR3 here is CASSVEANGLSNTEAFF. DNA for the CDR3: TGTGCCAGCAGCGTAGAAGCGAACGGACTGTCGAACACTGAAGCTTTCTTT.